These 21 T cell receptor beta chains were all obtained from the same sample, sequenced in a study of blood T cell repertoires in COVID-19. The protocol was immunoSEQ multiplex PCR, while the TCRdb copy is restricted to in-frame clones and leaves out a portion. The sample lists 150,000 to 200,000 clones, about 83% occurring once. The sequenced sample consisted of peripheral blood. The receptors derive from a human donor in a cohort sampled during active COVID-19.

A single count supports this clone. This chain joins TRBV2 and TRBJ2-1, with 9 bases fitting TRBD2. The CDR3 covers 17 residues. V trimming: 7 bases; J trimming: 5 bases; junction bases outside the gene matches: 15. Per the germline V gene, CDR1 is SNHLY and CDR2 is FYNNEI. The CDR3 nucleotides are TGTGCCAGCATTAAAAATAGGGCTAGCGGGACCAACAATGAGCAGTTCTTC. Its translation is CASIKNRASGTNNEQFF.

V gene TRBV5-6 combines with J gene TRBJ1-2; possibly TRBD1 for D (6 bases). The germline V gene has CDR1 SGHDT and CDR2 YYEEEE. This CDR3 spans 13 amino acids. V was clipped by 5 bases and J by 4 bases, with 12 bases between them. The CDR3 DNA reads as TGTGCCAGCAGTAACAACAGGGCCTATGGCTACACCTTC. Translation: CASSNNRAYGYTF. The whole variable domain, remainder taken from reference TRBV5-6 and TRBJ1-2, is DAGVTQSPTHLIKTRGQQVTLRCSPKSGHDTVSWYQQALGQGPQFIFQYYEEEERQRGNFPDRFSGHQFPNYSSELNVNALLLGDSALYLCASSNNRAYGYTFGSGTRLTVV.

This chain uses TRBV5-1 with TRBJ2-7; 7 bases match TRBD2. After removal of 0 bases from V and 2 bases from J, the junction contained 8 bases not matched to a gene. Germline V gene lookup returns CDR1 SGHRS and CDR2 YFSETQ. This CDR3 has 16 amino acids. CDR3 in DNA: TGCGCCAGCAGCTTGGGGGGAACTAGCGTCCCCTACGAGCAGTACTTC. Its translation is CASSLGGTSVPYEQYF.

The J gene is TRBJ2-3, the V gene TRBV2; D is perhaps TRBD2 (6 bases). CDR1 SNHLY and CDR2 FYNNEI come from the germline V gene. The V and J ends lost 7 bases and 6 bases respectively, with 14 bases between them. CDR3 size: 13 residues. In DNA form, the CDR3 reads TGTGCCAGCACCGGAGGGATAGGTGATACGCAGTATTTT. This encodes CASTGGIGDTQYF.

The chain is built from TRBV28 and TRBJ2-7; 11 bases agree with TRBD2. CDR1 is MDHEN and CDR2 is SYDVKM in the germline V gene. Trimming at V came to 5 bases and at J to 5 bases, leaving 11 bases not matched to a gene. The CDR3 loop spans 16 amino acids. CDR3 sequence reads: CASSIPTSGKTNEQYF. CDR3 sequence (DNA): TGTGCCAGCAGTATACCGACTAGCGGGAAGACAAACGAGCAGTACTTC. Filled out from reference TRBV28 and TRBJ2-7, the complete variable domain reads DVKVTQSSRYLVKRTGEKVFLECVQDMDHENMFWYRQDPGLGLRLIYFSYDVKMKEKGDIPEGYSVSREKKERFSLILESASTNQTSMYLCASSIPTSGKTNEQYFGPGTRLTVT.

The V gene is TRBV9, the J gene TRBJ1-5; 7 nucleotides agree with TRBD1. Germline CDR1 and CDR2: SGDLS and YYNGEE. CDR3 length: 16 residues. V lost 0 bases and J lost 5; bases outside the gene matches: 8. For the CDR3, the DNA is TGTGCCAGCAGCGTAGGACCTACAGGGGCGGATCAGCCCCAGCATTTT. Protein product: CASSVGPTGADQPQHF.

The rearrangement links TRBV11-3 to TRBJ1-5, with 7 bases fitting TRBD1. This CDR3 contains 14 residues. The trim removed 4 bases at V and 0 bases at J, leaving 0 bases unmatched. Per the germline V gene, CDR1 is SGHNT and CDR2 is YENEEA. The CDR3 loop reads CASSSGGSNQPQHF. In DNA, the CDR3 is TGTGCCAGCAGCTCAGGGGGTAGCAATCAGCCCCAGCATTTT.

There are a few counts of this clone. A read error may produce the germline difference seen at one junction end. The rearrangement uses TRBV11-3 and TRBJ2-7; possibly TRBD2 for D (8 bases). The CDR3 length is 15 residues. Germline CDR1 is SGHNT and CDR2 is YENEEA. This CDR3 reads CASRLGGGRSHEQYF. DNA of the CDR3: TGTGCCAGCAGATTAGGGGGCGGGAGGTCCCACGAGCAGTACTTC.

The chain uses TRBV5-4 and TRBJ1-2; 7 positions match TRBD1. The germline CDR1 and CDR2 sequences are SGHNT and YYREEE (reference sequence). The CDR3 is 15 amino acids. Trimming at V came to 3 bases and at J to 6 bases, leaving 11 bases not matched to a gene. CDR3 bases: TGTGCCAGCAGCTGGGACAGTCCCTCCAGGGATGGCTACACCTTC. Protein product: CASSWDSPSRDGYTF. The complete variable domain, with remaining parts taken from reference TRBV5-4 and TRBJ1-2, reads ETGVTQSPTHLIKTRGQQVTLRCSSQSGHNTVSWYQQALGQGPQFIFQYYREEENGRGNFPPRFSGLQFPNYSSELNVNALELDDSALYLCASSWDSPSRDGYTFGSGTRLTVV.

This chain uses TRBV9 with TRBJ2-7; D possibly corresponds to TRBD1 (5 bases). V was cut by 0 bases and J by 0 bases, with 13 bases left in between. The CDR3 length is 16 residues. The germline gives CDR1 SGDLS, CDR2 YYNGEE. As DNA, the CDR3 is TGTGCCAGCAGCGTAGGGTGGCAGGGCACCTCCTACGAGCAGTACTTC. This sequence encodes CASSVGWQGTSYEQYF.

V usage is TRBV9 and J usage is TRBJ2-7; the match to TRBD2 covers 8 bases. Germline CDR1 reads SGDLS; CDR2 reads YYNGEE. CDR3 length equals 16 residues. Trimming at V came to 0 bases and at J to 3 bases, leaving 8 bases not matched to a gene. The CDR3 coding sequence is TGTGCCAGCAGCGTAGCGGCTTTAGCGGGGAACTACGAGCAGTACTTC. Its translation: CASSVAALAGNYEQYF. Full variable domain (missing parts from reference TRBV9 and TRBJ2-7): DSGVTQTPKHLITATGQRVTLRCSPRSGDLSVYWYQQSLDQGLQFLIQYYNGEERAKGNILERFSAQQFPDLHSELNLSSLELGDSALYFCASSVAALAGNYEQYFGPGTRLTVT.

The chain couples TRBV7-9 to TRBJ2-7; TRBD1 matches 8 bases. Germline V CDR1 and CDR2: SEHNR, FQNEAQ (reference sequence). Trimming removed 4 bases from V and 5 bases from J; junction bases left unmatched: 13. The CDR3 is made up of 16 amino acids. The CDR3 DNA is TGTGCCAGCAGCTCCGGTTCTTTGACAGGGGTTGACGAGCAGTACTTC. Translated: CASSSGSLTGVDEQYF.

The gene calls are TRBV7-9 and TRBJ1-1; D might be TRBD1 (5 bases). V was cut by 1 base and J by 4 bases, with 13 bases left in between. This CDR3 is 15 amino acids long. Germline V gene lookup returns CDR1 SEHNR and CDR2 FQNEAQ (reference sequence). The CDR3 here is CASSLGGVGGTEAFF. The CDR3, as DNA: TGTGCCAGCAGCTTAGGGGGGGTCGGAGGCACTGAAGCTTTCTTT.

The V gene is TRBV5-1, the J gene TRBJ1-2, with D tentatively TRBD1 (5 bases). Germline CDR1 SGHRS, CDR2 YFSETQ. The CDR3 runs 13 residues. The V end lost 4 bases, the J end lost 8 bases, and 15 bases lay between the germline ends. The CDR3 DNA reads TGCGCCAGCAGCCCCCAGGGCGGGGGGGGCTACACCTTC. It is translated as CASSPQGGGGYTF.

The V gene is TRBV7-7, the J gene TRBJ2-5, with D unclear. Trimming took off 5 bases at V and 7 bases at J, with 14 bases between the two ends. Germline V gene sequence: CDR1 SSHAT, CDR2 FNYEAQ (reference sequence). The CDR3 length is 13 residues. Here the CDR3 reads CASSDAKTGTQYF. The CDR3 DNA sequence: TGTGCCAGCAGCGACGCTAAGACGGGGACCCAGTACTTC.

The chain has TRBV5-1 and TRBJ2-7, with a tentative D call TRBD1 (5 bases). Germline V gene data show CDR1 as SGHRS and CDR2 as YFSETQ. There are 16 residues in the CDR3. Trimming took 0 bases from V and 2 from J, leaving 15 bases between them. CDR3 nucleotides: TGCGCCAGCAGCTTGGAGCCGACAGCATCAACCTACGAGCAGTACTTC. Amino acids: CASSLEPTASTYEQYF.

The chain joins TRBV28 to TRBJ2-4; D is ambiguous. The CDR3 has 15 residues. The germline V gene encodes CDR1 MDHEN and CDR2 SYDVKM. V was shortened by 5 bases and J by 0 bases, with 11 bases between the two germline ends. DNA of the CDR3: TGTGCCAGCAGTCCTTATGGCATAGCCAAAAACATTCAGTACTTC. Translation: CASSPYGIAKNIQYF.

V usage is TRBV24-1 and J usage is TRBJ2-7; 8 bases agree with TRBD2. This CDR3 contains 14 residues. The junction had 7 bases not matched to a gene; V was cut back by 1 base and J by 9 bases. Germline V gene sequence: CDR1 KGHDR, CDR2 SFDVKD. In DNA, the CDR3 is TGTGCCACCAGTGATTTAAGGAGCGGGGGACCGCAGTACTTC. This encodes CATSDLRSGGPQYF.

V usage is TRBV7-8 and J usage is TRBJ1-1, with D hard to call. Germline lookup yields CDR1 SGHVS and CDR2 FQNEAQ. The CDR3 extends over 17 amino acids. The V end lost 5 bases, the J end lost 0 bases, and 19 bases lay between the germline ends. The CDR3, as DNA: TGTGCCAGCAGCCAGATGCGGTGGGTTTCCTTGAACACTGAAGCTTTCTTT. Translation: CASSQMRWVSLNTEAFF.

This clone was seen only a few times. V usage is TRBV3-1 (or the pseudogene TRBV3-2) and J usage is TRBJ1-5, with 9 bases fitting TRBD1. This CDR3 has 14 amino acids. Germline V gene data show CDR1 as LGHDT and CDR2 as YNNKEL (reference sequence). The V gene end was trimmed by 5 bases and the J gene end by 2 bases; junction bases not matched to a gene: 1. The CDR3 loop reads CASSDRGGNQPQHF. DNA for the CDR3: TGTGCCAGCAGCGACAGGGGGGGCAATCAGCCCCAGCATTTT.

The rearrangement joins TRBV27 to TRBJ2-7; 9 bases are a match to TRBD2. In germline, CDR1 is MNHEY, CDR2 SMNVEV (reference sequence). The CDR3 has 15 residues. After removal of 1 base from V and 2 bases from J, the junction contained 3 bases not matched to a gene. CDR3 in amino acids: CASSLYAGGTYEQYF. CDR3 bases: TGTGCCAGCAGTTTATACGCGGGGGGGACCTACGAGCAGTACTTC.